These T cell receptor beta chains were read from a single sample in a study of T cell repertoires in cytomegalovirus infection. These receptors' antigens are unknown. TCRdb passed the reads through MiXCR, listing each CDR3 protein once. Of some 220,000 distinct CDR3 sequences detected, 30% to 45% appear once; the ten largest clones hold over 45%. The sequences come from CD8+ T cells from cultured PBMCs, collected from culture after CMV antigen stimulation. The receptors derive from a human donor in good health (CMV status not recorded). Some clones in this sample may be carry-over from other donors' samples. Each CDR3 is given with its conserved first and last residue. The order of the fields is V gene, clone size, D gene, J gene, CDR3 DNA, CDR3 protein. D genes are given only for firm matches. The listing skips clone size in some rows; elsewhere it reads once, few, many or a size class.

TRBV7-6	NA	TRBD1	TRBJ1-1	TGTGCCAGCAGCCCGCGGACAGGGGGAAGAGGTGAAGCTTTCTTT	CASSPRTGGRGEAFF
TRBV7-4	NA	NA	TRBJ1-2	TGTGCCAGCAGCCCCACCCGACAGTACCATGGCTACACCTTC	CASSPTRQYHGYTF
TRBV27	NA	NA	TRBJ2-5	TGTGCCAGCAGTTCTCTCCTTCCCCAAGAGACCCAGTACTTC	CASSSLLPQETQYF
TRBV7-8	few	TRBD1	TRBJ1-5	TGTGCCAGCAGCCTTACACAGGGGATCAGGCCCCAGCATTTT	CASSLTQGIRPQHF
TRBV29-1	once	TRBD2	TRBJ2-3	TGCAGCGTCCACCGGGGGGAGGGGAGTACGCAGTATTTT	CSVHRGEGSTQYF
TRBV7-9	few	NA	TRBJ2-1	TGTGCCAGCAACGATGGGGAGTACAATGAGCAGTTCTTC	CASNDGEYNEQFF
TRBV7-3	NA	NA	TRBJ2-7	TGTGCCAGCAGCTTAGTAGGGGTGTGGGAGCAGTACTTC	CASSLVGVWEQYF
TRBV15	few	NA	TRBJ2-7	TGTGCCACCAGCACCGGGAACTACGAGCAGTACTTC	CATSTGNYEQYF
TRBV27	few	NA	TRBJ2-1	TGTGCCAGCAGTTTTCTAAACAATGAGCAGTTCTTC	CASSFLNNEQFF
TRBV11-2	NA	NA	TRBJ2-5	TGTGCCAGCAGCTTATATCTTGGAGGAATCCAAGAGACCCAGTACTTC	CASSLYLGGIQETQYF
TRBV5-6	NA	NA	TRBJ2-3	TGTGCCAGCAGCCCCACCCCCGTTCGGGGCACAGATACGCAGTATTTT	CASSPTPVRGTDTQYF
TRBV6-1	few	NA	TRBJ2-1	TGTGCCAGCAGTGAATGGGGCCTGTCGAGCTCCTACAATGAGCAGTTCTTC	CASSEWGLSSSYNEQFF
TRBV20-1	NA	NA	TRBJ1-5	TGCAGTGCTAGGGTCACAGGTTACCAGCCCCAGCATTTT	CSARVTGYQPQHF
TRBV14	NA	NA	TRBJ2-7	TGTGCCAGCAGCCAAGGATCCCGACCACCTCTCTACGAGCAGTACTTC	CASSQGSRPPLYEQYF
TRBV24-1	many	TRBD1	TRBJ1-5	TGTGCCACCAGTGATGCCGACAGGGGCAATCAGCCCCAGCATTTT	CATSDADRGNQPQHF
TRBV20-1	once	NA	TRBJ2-1	TGCAGTGCTAGAGATGACCTAGCCCCACTGGGGCAGTTCTTC	CSARDDLAPLGQFF
TRBV27	few	NA	TRBJ2-1	TGTGCCAGCAGTTTAAGTAGGTACAATGAGCAGTTCTTC	CASSLSRYNEQFF
TRBV12-3/TRBV12-4	few	NA	TRBJ2-5	TGTGCCAGCAGTCTCCGGACGGTAAACCGGGAGACCCAGTACTTC	CASSLRTVNRETQYF
TRBV27	NA	NA	TRBJ1-2	TGTGCCAGCAGTTTAAGGCAGGGTCACTATGGCTACACCTTC	CASSLRQGHYGYTF
TRBV12-3/TRBV12-4	few	NA	TRBJ2-1	TGTGCCAGCAGTTTAGAGGTACGGGACTCCCTGTTCTTC	CASSLEVRDSLFF
TRBV7-3	NA	NA	TRBJ1-2	TGTGCCAGCAGCTCCCCTGATCGGGGGTCCTATGGCTACACCTTC	CASSSPDRGSYGYTF
TRBV28	many	NA	TRBJ2-5	TGTGCCAGCAGCCTAGGGCAGGTGGAGACCCAGTACTTC	CASSLGQVETQYF
TRBV7-3	NA	NA	TRBJ2-5	TGTGCCAGCAGCTTAGGTTATAAACAAGAGACCCAGTACTTC	CASSLGYKQETQYF
TRBV30	NA	TRBD2	TRBJ2-1	TGTGCCTGGAGTGCGGGAGGAAAAAATGAGCAGTTCTTC	CAWSAGGKNEQFF
TRBV10-2	NA	NA	TRBJ2-7	TGCGCCAGCAGTGAGTCTGGGGGTTTGGGGGAGCAGTACTTC	CASSESGGLGEQYF
TRBV7-8	NA	TRBD1	TRBJ2-7	TGTGCCAGCAGCTTCCAGGGACAGGGATCCTACGAGCAGTACTTC	CASSFQGQGSYEQYF
TRBV11-2	NA	TRBD2	TRBJ2-5	TGTGCCAGCAGCTTAGATGTGTCGGGGGGGGCGTACTTC	CASSLDVSGGAYF
TRBV12-3/TRBV12-4	few	TRBD1	TRBJ1-6	TGTGCCAGCAGAGACAGGGGTAATTCACCCCTCCACTTT	CASRDRGNSPLHF
TRBV28	NA	NA	TRBJ2-1	TGTGCCAGCAGTTTAAGCCCCCAAGTTCCTCACAATGAGCAGTTCTTC	CASSLSPQVPHNEQFF
TRBV2	NA	TRBD1	TRBJ2-2	TGTGCCAGCAGCGACAGGGTGAACACCGGGGAGCTGTTTTTT	CASSDRVNTGELFF
TRBV7-9	few	NA	TRBJ2-7	TGTGCCAGCAGCTTAGCGCCAGGGCCCGAGCAGTACTTC	CASSLAPGPEQYF
TRBV7-2	NA	NA	TRBJ1-4	TGTGCCAGCAGCTTAGGTGTGAGGGGGGCTAATGAAAAACTGTTTTTT	CASSLGVRGANEKLFF